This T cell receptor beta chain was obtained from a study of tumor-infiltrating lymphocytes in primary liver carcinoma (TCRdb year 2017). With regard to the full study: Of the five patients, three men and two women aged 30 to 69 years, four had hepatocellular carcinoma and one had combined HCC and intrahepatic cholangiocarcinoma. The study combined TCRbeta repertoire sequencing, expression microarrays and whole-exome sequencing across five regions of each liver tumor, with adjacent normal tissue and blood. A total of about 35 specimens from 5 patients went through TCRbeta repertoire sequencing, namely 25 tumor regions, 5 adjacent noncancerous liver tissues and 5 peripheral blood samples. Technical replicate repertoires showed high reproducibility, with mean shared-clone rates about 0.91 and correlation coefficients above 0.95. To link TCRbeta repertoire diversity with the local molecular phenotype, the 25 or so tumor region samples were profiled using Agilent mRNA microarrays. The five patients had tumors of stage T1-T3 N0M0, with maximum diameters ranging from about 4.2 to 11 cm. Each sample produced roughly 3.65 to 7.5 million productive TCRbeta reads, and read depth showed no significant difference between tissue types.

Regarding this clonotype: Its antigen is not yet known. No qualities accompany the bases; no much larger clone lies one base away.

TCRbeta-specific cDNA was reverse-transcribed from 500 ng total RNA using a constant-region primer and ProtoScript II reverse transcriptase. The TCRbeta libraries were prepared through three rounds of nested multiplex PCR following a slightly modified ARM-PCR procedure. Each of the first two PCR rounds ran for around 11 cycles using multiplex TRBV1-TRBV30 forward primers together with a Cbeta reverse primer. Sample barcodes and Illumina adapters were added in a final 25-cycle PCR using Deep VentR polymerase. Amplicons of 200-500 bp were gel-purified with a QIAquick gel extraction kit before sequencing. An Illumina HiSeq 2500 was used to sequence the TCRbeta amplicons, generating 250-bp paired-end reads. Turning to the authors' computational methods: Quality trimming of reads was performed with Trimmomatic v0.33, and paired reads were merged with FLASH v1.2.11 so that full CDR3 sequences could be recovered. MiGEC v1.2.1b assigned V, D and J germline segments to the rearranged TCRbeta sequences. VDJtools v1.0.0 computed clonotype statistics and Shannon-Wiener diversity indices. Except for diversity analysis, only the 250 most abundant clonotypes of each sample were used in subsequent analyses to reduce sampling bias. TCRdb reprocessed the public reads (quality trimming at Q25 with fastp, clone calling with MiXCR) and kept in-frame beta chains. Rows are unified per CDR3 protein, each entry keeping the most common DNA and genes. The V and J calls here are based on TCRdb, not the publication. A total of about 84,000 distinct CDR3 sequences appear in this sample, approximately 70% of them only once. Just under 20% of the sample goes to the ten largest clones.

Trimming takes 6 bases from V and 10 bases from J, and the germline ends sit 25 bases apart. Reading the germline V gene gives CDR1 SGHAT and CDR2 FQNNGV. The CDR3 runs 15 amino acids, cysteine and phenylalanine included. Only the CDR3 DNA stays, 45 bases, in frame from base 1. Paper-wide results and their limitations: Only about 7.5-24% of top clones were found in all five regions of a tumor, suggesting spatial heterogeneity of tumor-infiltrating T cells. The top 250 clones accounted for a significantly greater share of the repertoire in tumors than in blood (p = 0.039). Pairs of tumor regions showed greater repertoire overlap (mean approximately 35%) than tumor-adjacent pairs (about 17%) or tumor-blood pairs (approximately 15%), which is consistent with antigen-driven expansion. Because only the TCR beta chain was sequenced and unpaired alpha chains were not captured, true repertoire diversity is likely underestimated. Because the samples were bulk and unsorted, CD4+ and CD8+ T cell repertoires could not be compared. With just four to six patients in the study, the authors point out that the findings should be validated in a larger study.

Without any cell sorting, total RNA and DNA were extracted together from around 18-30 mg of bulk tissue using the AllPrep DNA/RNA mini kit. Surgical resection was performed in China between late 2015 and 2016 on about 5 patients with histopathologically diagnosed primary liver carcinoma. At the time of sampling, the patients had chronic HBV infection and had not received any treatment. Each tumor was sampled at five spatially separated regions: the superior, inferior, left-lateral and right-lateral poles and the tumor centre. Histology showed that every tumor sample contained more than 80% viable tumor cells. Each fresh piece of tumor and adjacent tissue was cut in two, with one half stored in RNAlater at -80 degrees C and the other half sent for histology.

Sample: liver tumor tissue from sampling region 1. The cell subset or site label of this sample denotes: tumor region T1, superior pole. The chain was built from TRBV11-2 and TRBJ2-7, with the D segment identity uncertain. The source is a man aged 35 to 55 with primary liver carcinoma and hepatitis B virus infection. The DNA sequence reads TGTGCCAGCAGTCTATCTGTGGGAATATCCTACCATCAGTACTTC. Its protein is CASSLSVGISYHQYF.